Presented here are 6 T cell receptor beta chains from one specimen sequenced in a study of PD-L1 blockade in urothelial cancer (dated by TCRdb to 2016 to 2017). This specimen's time point label, per the study, means: peripheral blood 6 weeks after treatment start. The protocol used for the library was the immunoSEQ multiplex PCR assay. This is the immuneACCESS table as TCRdb keeps it, with only in-frame sequences that have V and J called. A part of the clones is gone; compared with another copy, unresolved V genes explain less than half, and the rest is unexplained. Counted in this sample were roughly 51,000 clones; roughly 88% of them appeared once. Of the sample, less than 2% is held by the ten largest clones. Sequenced material: PBMCs, taken around atezolizumab (anti-PD-L1) treatment. These receptors originate from a man aged 50-60 years with urothelial cancer.

The gene calls are TRBV5-1 and TRBJ2-2; the match to TRBD2 covers 13 bases. CDR1 is SGHRS, CDR2 YFSETQ, per germline. The V and J ends lost 4 bases and 6 bases, in that order; junction bases with no gene match: 6. The length of the CDR3 is 16 residues. The CDR3 sequence is CASSPGLAGVSGELFF. The CDR3 bases are TGCGCCAGCAGCCCTGGACTAGCGGGAGTGTCCGGGGAGCTGTTTTTT.

The table lists this clone with a count of one. The V gene is TRBV5-7, the J gene TRBJ1-2; the D gene is possibly TRBD1 (5 bases). TRBV5-7 is flagged as an ORF with uncertain function. Trimming took 4 bases from V and 3 from J, leaving 13 bases between them. This CDR3 has 14 residues. DNA for the CDR3: TGTGCCAGCAGCCTGGGAAGGGGTGACTATGGCTACACCTTC. Its translation: CASSLGRGDYGYTF.

The chain combines TRBV7-8 with TRBJ2-7; weak D call: TRBD1 (7 bases). The CDR3 contains 15 residues. Germline assignment: CDR1 SGHVS and CDR2 FQNEAQ. V was pared by 4 bases and J by 3 bases, with 16 bases between. CDR3 amino acids: CASSWPQGGGYEQYF. DNA for the CDR3: TGTGCCAGCAGCTGGCCCCAGGGGGGAGGCTACGAGCAGTACTTC.

The rearrangement joins TRBV7-9 to TRBJ2-1; 14 positions match TRBD2. V was clipped by 5 bases and J by 9 bases; unmatched bases: 9. The germline V gene has CDR1 SEHNR and CDR2 FQNEAQ (reference sequence). The CDR3 is made up of 16 amino acids. In DNA, the CDR3 is TGTGCCAGCAGCCTACCGGGACTAGCGGGAGCAGGTGAGCAGTTCTTC. Protein: CASSLPGLAGAGEQFF.

This clone was seen once. The gene calls are TRBV30 and TRBJ1-1; the match to TRBD1 covers 8 bases. Germline-derived CDR1 and CDR2 are GTSNPN and SVGIG (reference sequence). This CDR3 comprises 14 residues. Germline trimming cut 1 base from V and 6 bases from J; bases unmatched to any gene: 7. CDR3 amino acids: CAWSDRGMRAEAFF. The DNA of the CDR3 is TGTGCCTGGAGTGACAGGGGGATGAGGGCTGAAGCTTTCTTT.

The chain is built from TRBV6-1 and TRBJ2-4; 10 nucleotides agree with TRBD1. Germline loops: CDR1 MNHNS, CDR2 SASEGT. The ends lost 4 bases at V and 5 bases at J; junction bases unmatched: 5. The CDR3 has 15 amino acids. In DNA, the CDR3 is TGTGCCAGCAGTGGACAGGGGGCGAGGGAAAACATTCAGTACTTC. As protein: CASSGQGARENIQYF.